The 29 T cell receptor beta chains below come from one sample, sequenced in a study of Graves' ophthalmopathy and Graves' hyperthyroidism. RNA served as the template for amplifying TCR beta CDR3 regions. The first-round RT-PCR employed HTBI primers together with the Qiagen OneStep RT-PCR kit. A multiplex PCR was then performed as the second round. TCRdb re-analysed the multiplex PCR reads in MiXCR, keeping a single row per CDR3 protein. The data show approximately 1.2 million distinct CDR3 sequences, about two fifths seen once. Sample: peripheral blood or thyroid tissue (not recorded which). These receptors all come from an adult man with Graves' hyperthyroidism.

V is TRBV7-2 and J is TRBJ1-1; D remains ambiguous. The V and J ends lost 4 bases and 4 bases respectively, with 13 bases between them. The CDR3 consists of 14 residues. Germline V gene lookup returns CDR1 SGHTA and CDR2 FQGNSA. The CDR3: CASSSRTSGTEAFF. In nucleotides, the CDR3 is TGTGCCAGCAGCTCGAGGACTAGCGGCACTGAAGCTTTCTTT. The full variable domain, its missing parts supplied by reference TRBV7-2 and TRBJ1-1, is GAGVSQSPSNKVTEKGKDVELRCDPISGHTALYWYRQSLGQGLEFLIYFQGNSAPDKSGLPSDRFSAERTGGSVSTLTIQRTQQEDSAVYLCASSSRTSGTEAFFGQGTRLTVV.

In its sample, this clonotype was seen many times. This rearrangement joins TRBV29-1 to TRBJ1-2; D gene ambiguous. V was shortened by 3 bases and J by 4 bases, with 12 bases between the two germline ends. The V gene's germline CDR1 is SQVTM and CDR2 ANQGSEA. The CDR3 totals 13 residues. CDR3 sequence reads: CSVDGGLPYGYTF. The CDR3 DNA reads TGCAGCGTTGATGGAGGTCTCCCCTATGGCTACACCTTC.

There are many counts of this clonotype. The V gene is TRBV20-1, the J gene TRBJ2-7; D ambiguous. This CDR3 spans 14 amino acids. With 3 bases removed from V and 4 bases from J, the gap between germline ends came to 16 bases. Germline loops: CDR1 DFQATT, CDR2 SNEGSKA (reference sequence). CDR3 amino acids: CSASSSVGSYEQYF. CDR3 in DNA: TGCAGTGCTAGTAGCTCGGTGGGCTCTTACGAGCAGTACTTC.

This clonotype was counted at least ten times. The rearrangement joins TRBV5-6 to TRBJ2-7, with D perhaps matching TRBD2 (5 bases). Trimming took 1 base from V and 3 from J, leaving 11 bases between them. Germline CDR1 is SGHDT and CDR2 is YYEEEE. The CDR3 is made up of 14 amino acids. This chain's CDR3 is CASSLTGSGYEQYF. The CDR3 DNA reads TGTGCCAGCAGCTTGACGGGGAGCGGCTACGAGCAGTACTTC.

The genes are TRBV7-8 and TRBJ1-5, with D perhaps matching TRBD1 (5 bases). The CDR3 consists of 16 residues. The V gene's germline CDR1 is SGHVS and CDR2 FQNEAQ. V was clipped by 0 bases and J by 2 bases, with 11 bases between them. CDR3 in amino acids: CASSLAGGSGNQPQHF. CDR3 nucleotides: TGTGCCAGCAGCTTAGCGGGGGGAAGTGGCAATCAGCCCCAGCATTTT.

The gene calls are TRBV24-1 and TRBJ2-2, with no clear D. CDR1 and CDR2 (germline): KGHDR, SFDVKD. V dropped 11 bases and J dropped 0 bases, with 9 bases sitting between them. This CDR3 is built from 13 residues. The CDR3 spells CASSNPNTGELFF. The CDR3 bases are TGTGCCAGTAGTAATCCGAACACCGGGGAGCTGTTTTTT.

Worth noting for this clonotype: This may be a read error, as it is one base from a much larger clone. The missing conserved phenylalanine or tryptophan at the end of this CDR3 makes a read error likely. The chain has TRBV6-5 and TRBJ1-1, with D possibly matching TRBD1 (5 bases). The ends were cut back, 4 bases at V and 3 bases at J, with 12 bases in the middle. The CDR3 runs to 14 residues. Looked up from germline, CDR1 is MNHEY and CDR2 is SVGAGI. The DNA of the CDR3 is TGTGCCAGCAGTTTAGGGGAGGGTTACACTGAAGCTTTCTCT. This gives the protein CASSLGEGYTEAFS.

This clonotype turned up a few times. The chain combines TRBV28 with TRBJ2-7; D remains unclear. This CDR3 contains 15 residues. Germline assignment: CDR1 MDHEN and CDR2 SYDVKM. Deletions cut 6 bases from V and 3 bases from J, with 18 bases between. The CDR3 spells CASRSDGKGLYEQYF. The CDR3 bases are TGTGCCAGCAGGTCTGACGGTAAGGGCCTCTACGAGCAGTACTTC.

This clonotype was counted a few times. V usage is TRBV5-6 and J usage is TRBJ2-7, with D perhaps matching TRBD1 or TRBD2 (5 bases each). This CDR3 contains 14 residues. CDR1 is SGHDT and CDR2 is YYEEEE in the germline V gene. Trimming stripped 4 bases from V and 2 bases from J, with 13 bases between. Written as DNA, the CDR3 is TGTGCCAGCAGCGGTGGGACCGAAACCTACGAGCAGTACTTC. Protein product: CASSGGTETYEQYF.

This chain joins TRBV2 and TRBJ1-6; weak D call: TRBD1 (6 bases). This CDR3 region has 16 residues. Trimming removed 6 bases at V and 5 bases at J, with 17 bases between. Germline V gene data show CDR1 as SNHLY and CDR2 as FYNNEI. CDR3 loop: CASSPGWGADNSPLHF. As DNA, the CDR3 is TGTGCCAGCAGCCCCGGTTGGGGGGCGGATAATTCACCCCTCCACTTT. The variable domain in full, with the rest retrieved from reference TRBV2 and TRBJ1-6, is EPEVTQTPSHQVTQMGQEVILRCVPISNHLYFYWYRQILGQKVEFLVSFYNNEISEKSEIFDDQFSVERPDGSNFTLKIRSTKLEDSAMYFCASSPGWGADNSPLHFGNGTRLTVT.

The V and J genes are TRBV6-5 and TRBJ2-7; 14 bases agree with TRBD2. Trimming cost V 2 bases and J 7 bases; bases outside gene matches: 7. CDR1 is MNHEY and CDR2 is SVGAGI in the germline V gene. The CDR3 extends over 16 amino acids. CDR3: CASSYRLAGGLYEQYF. CDR3 sequence (DNA): TGTGCCAGCAGTTACCGACTAGCGGGGGGGCTATATGAGCAGTACTTC.

The sample holds a few counts of this clonotype. The V and J genes are TRBV2 and TRBJ2-6, with TRBD1 as a possible D gene (6 bases). Trimming shortened V by 6 bases and J by 15 bases, and 6 bases separated the two germline ends. From germline, CDR1 is SNHLY and CDR2 FYNNEI. The CDR3 contains 9 residues. This CDR3 reads CASRDSLTF. CDR3 coding DNA: TGTGCCAGCAGGGACAGCCTGACTTTC.

This sequence joins TRBV20-1 and TRBJ2-7; the match to TRBD2 covers 10 bases. The trim removed 0 bases at V and 4 bases at J, leaving 6 bases unmatched. The germline V gene has CDR1 DFQATT and CDR2 SNEGSKA (reference sequence). The CDR3 extends over 15 amino acids. In DNA, the CDR3 is TGCAGTGCTAGAGATCGGAGACTAGCGGGTTACGAGCAGTACTTC. Amino acid sequence: CSARDRRLAGYEQYF.

This clonotype has ten or more counts. The J gene is TRBJ2-7, the V gene TRBV29-1; a weak D match, TRBD1 (5 bases). The CDR3 has 14 residues. Germline V gene sequence: CDR1 SQVTM, CDR2 ANQGSEA. Between the trimmed V and J ends, which lost 4 bases and 6 bases, there was a span of 19 bases. The CDR3 DNA reads TGCAGCGTTGTGGAGTCAGGGCCTCTTGGCGAGCAGTACTTC. Translated: CSVVESGPLGEQYF.

The CDR3 region is CSLDGGEQYF. CDR3 coding DNA: TGCAGCTTGGATGGGGGGGAGCAGTACTTC. This chain joins TRBV29-1 and TRBJ2-7; possibly TRBD2 for D (6 bases). Germline V gene data show CDR1 as SQVTM and CDR2 as ANQGSEA. The CDR3 sequence is 10 residues long. Trimming removed 8 bases at V and 7 bases at J, with 12 bases between.

This clonotype was counted a few times. The chain combines TRBV12-3 or TRBV12-4 with TRBJ2-7, with a possible D match to TRBD2 (6 bases). This CDR3 has 14 amino acids. Trimming shortened V by 7 bases and J by 4 bases, and 17 bases separated the two germline ends. The DNA for the CDR3 is TGTGCCAGCACCCCGGGGAGGCCAGCTTACGAGCAGTACTTC. Translation: CASTPGRPAYEQYF.

The chain is built from TRBV4-3 and TRBJ2-7; 11 bases align to TRBD2. There are 15 residues in the CDR3. V trimming: 0 bases; J trimming: 7 bases; junction bases outside the gene matches: 5. Looked up from germline, CDR1 is LGHNA and CDR2 is YSLEER. The CDR3 DNA reads as TGCGCCAGCAGCCAAGAGGCTAGCGGGGGGTTTGAGCAGTACTTC. It specifies CASSQEASGGFEQYF.

Only a few counts were recorded for this clonotype. The gene calls are TRBV2 and TRBJ1-2; D is unresolved. The germline CDR1 and CDR2 sequences are SNHLY and FYNNEI. V gave up 8 bases and J gave up 12 bases, with 19 bases separating them. The CDR3 totals 12 residues. The CDR3 sequence: CASGEGLVGNTF. For the CDR3, the DNA is TGTGCCAGCGGGGAGGGCCTCGTAGGAAACACCTTC.

This sequence joins TRBV7-3 and TRBJ2-7, with 10 nucleotides matching TRBD2. Losses at the gene ends were 5 bases for V and 4 bases for J; bases not matched to a gene: 11. The CDR3 loop spans 16 amino acids. Germline lookup yields CDR1 SGHTA and CDR2 FQGTGA. This CDR3 is CASSPNAGLASYEQYF. CDR3 nucleotides: TGTGCCAGCAGCCCTAACGCGGGACTAGCGAGTTACGAGCAGTACTTC. Using reference TRBV7-3 and TRBJ2-7 for the parts outside the CDR3, the full variable domain is GAGVSQTPSNKVTEKGKYVELRCDPISGHTALYWYRQSLGQGPEFLIYFQGTGAADDSGLPNDRFFAVRPEGSVSTLKIQRTERGDSAVYLCASSPNAGLASYEQYFGPGTRLTVT.

A few counts support this clonotype. The chain employs TRBV20-1 and TRBJ1-2, with D possibly being TRBD1 (5 bases). V lost 3 bases, J lost 6 bases, and 20 bases lay in between. The length of the CDR3 is 15 residues. The germline V gene encodes CDR1 DFQATT and CDR2 SNEGSKA (reference sequence). The chain's CDR3 is CSARGEDLGDDGYTF. In nucleotides, the CDR3 is TGCAGTGCTAGGGGGGAGGACCTGGGGGACGATGGCTACACCTTC.

This clonotype was observed many times. V and J are TRBV5-6 and TRBJ1-2, with TRBD1 identical over 9 bases. The CDR3 runs 14 residues. With V trimmed by 0 bases and J by 6 bases, 3 bases remained unmatched. Germline V gene data show CDR1 as SGHDT and CDR2 as YYEEEE. CDR3 nucleotides: TGTGCCAGCAGCTTGGAGGACAGGGGTGATGGCTACACCTTC. Its protein product is CASSLEDRGDGYTF. The whole variable domain, filled in from reference TRBV5-6 and TRBJ1-2, reads DAGVTQSPTHLIKTRGQQVTLRCSPKSGHDTVSWYQQALGQGPQFIFQYYEEEERQRGNFPDRFSGHQFPNYSSELNVNALLLGDSALYLCASSLEDRGDGYTFGSGTRLTVV.

This clonotype was observed at least ten times. V gene TRBV7-3 combines with J gene TRBJ2-7; 8 bases line up with TRBD2. Germline loops: CDR1 SGHTA, CDR2 FQGTGA. The CDR3 has 15 residues. J lost 5 bases, V lost 2 bases, and 8 bases had no gene match. CDR3 DNA sequence: TGTGCCAGCAGCTTACAGGCGGGAGGAAATGACGAGCAGTACTTC. Amino acid sequence: CASSLQAGGNDEQYF.

This rearrangement joins TRBV10-3 to TRBJ1-2; D may be TRBD1 (5 bases). There are 11 residues in the CDR3. Germline CDR1 is ENHRY and CDR2 is SYGVKD. The CDR3, as DNA: TGTGACACTTCCGGGGACGATGGCTACACCTTC. It yields the protein CDTSGDDGYTF.

J is TRBJ1-2 and V is TRBV10-3; 8 bases fit TRBD1. V gave up 10 bases and J gave up 3 bases; unmatched junction bases: 13. Germline V gene data show CDR1 as ENHRY and CDR2 as SYGVKD. This CDR3 has 15 residues. The CDR3 spells CASEPQGAEDYGYTF. The CDR3 DNA is TGTGCCAGTGAACCCCAGGGGGCAGAGGACTATGGCTACACCTTC.

There are many counts of this clonotype. V gene TRBV19 combines with J gene TRBJ1-5; D is possibly TRBD1 (5 bases). Trimming took off 5 bases at V and 0 bases at J, with 8 bases between the two ends. CDR1 is LNHDA, CDR2 SQIVND, per germline (reference sequence). The CDR3 length is 14 residues. The CDR3 protein is CASSWGTSNQPQHF. The CDR3 DNA is TGTGCCAGTAGTTGGGGGACTAGCAATCAGCCCCAGCATTTT. Supplemented by reference TRBV19 and TRBJ1-5, the full variable domain reads DGGITQSPKYLFRKEGQNVTLSCEQNLNHDAMYWYRQDPGQGLRLIYYSQIVNDFQKGDIAEGYSVSREKKESFPLTVTSAQKNPTAFYLCASSWGTSNQPQHFGDGTRLSIL.

In regard to this clonotype: A much larger clone sits a single nucleotide away, making a read error possible. The V gene is TRBV7-9, the J gene TRBJ1-4, with D unclear. The CDR3 extends over 13 amino acids. Per the germline V gene, CDR1 is SEHNR and CDR2 is FQNEAQ (reference sequence). Trimming shortened V by 5 bases and J by 7 bases, and 11 bases separated the two germline ends. The CDR3 bases are TGTGCCAGCAGCCTCCTTACCAGTGAAAAACTGTTTTTT. This gives the protein CASSLLTSEKLFF.

This clonotype has only a few counts. The chain joins TRBV19 to TRBJ1-1; D perhaps matches TRBD1 (5 bases). CDR3 length equals 15 residues. Trimming pared 3 bases from V and 4 bases from J, leaving 15 bases between. Germline lookup yields CDR1 LNHDA and CDR2 SQIVND (reference sequence). CDR3 sequence (DNA): TGTGCCAGTAGTATCCCGCCGGCGGGGGGCACTGAAGCTTTCTTT. Translation: CASSIPPAGGTEAFF.

This clonotype was found a few times. The rearrangement links TRBV7-9 to TRBJ2-7, with a weak D call TRBD2 (5 bases). The CDR3 has 13 residues. The germline V and J ends were trimmed by 7 bases and 3 bases, with 13 bases remaining between them. Germline V gene data show CDR1 as SEHNR and CDR2 as FQNEAQ (reference sequence). The CDR3: CASTYGIYYEQYF. The CDR3 DNA sequence: TGTGCCAGCACCTACGGGATTTACTACGAGCAGTACTTC.

This clonotype was recorded many times. The V and J genes are TRBV2 and TRBJ2-7, with D unclear. V lost 5 bases, J lost 4 bases, and 6 bases lay in between. Germline V gene lookup returns CDR1 SNHLY and CDR2 FYNNEI. The CDR3 totals 11 residues. CDR3 protein: CASSWQYEQYF. The CDR3 nucleotides are TGTGCCAGCAGTTGGCAGTACGAGCAGTACTTC.